Listed below are T cell receptor beta chains from one sample, sequenced in a study of T cell responses to AZD1222 COVID-19 vaccine. Some clones are missing from TCRdb's copy, which holds only in-frame ones; the method was immunoSEQ multiplex PCR. The sample lists about 92,000 clones; almost 90% were seen once. The starting material was peripheral blood, obtained on day 0 of MenACWY control vaccination. These receptors all come from an adult in good health. Each CDR3 is given with its conserved first and last residue. Fields, in order: J gene, D gene, V gene, clone size, CDR3 DNA, CDR3 protein. The D gene is left open where the match is weak. Rows give clone size only sometimes, using once, few, many, or a class for an expanded clone.

TRBJ2-7,.,TRBV11-3,.,TGTGCCAGCAGCTTAGCGAGACACCCTTTTGGTGAGCAGTACTTC,CASSLARHPFGEQYF
TRBJ2-1,.,TRBV10-3,.,TGTGCCACTTCTACTGCCTACAATGAGCAGTTCTTC,CATSTAYNEQFF
TRBJ2-3,.,TRBV5-6,.,TGTGCCAGCAGCCGCCCCACCGGGGCCAGTCCTGGTACGCAGTATTTT,CASSRPTGASPGTQYF
TRBJ2-1,.,TRBV21-1,.,TGTGCCAGCAGCAAACCAGTCGACCGGGTTTTTCTTTTTGATGAGCAGTTCTTC,CASSKPVDRVFLFDEQFF
TRBJ2-3,.,TRBV20-1,.,TGCAGTGCTAGTTTTCCTGGTACGCAGTATTTT,CSASFPGTQYF
TRBJ1-3,.,TRBV7-2,.,TGTGCCAGCACCCCACGGTCCGCTGGAAACACCATATATTTT,CASTPRSAGNTIYF
TRBJ2-7,TRBD2,TRBV27,.,TGTGCCAGCAGTTTAAGAGCTAGCGGGCCATTCCTACGCTCCTACGAGCAGTACTTC,CASSLRASGPFLRSYEQYF
TRBJ1-6,.,TRBV18,.,TGTGCCAGCTCACGGGATCAGGAGGCTGGTTCACCCCTCCACTTT,CASSRDQEAGSPLHF
TRBJ2-5,TRBD2,TRBV29-1,.,TGCAGCGTTGAAGGAACTAGCGGGGATCAAGAGACCCAGTACTTC,CSVEGTSGDQETQYF
TRBJ1-1,.,TRBV5-1,.,TGCGCCAGCAGCTCGAGACAGGTGAGGAACACTGAAGCTTTCTTT,CASSSRQVRNTEAFF
TRBJ1-1,.,TRBV19,.,TGTGCCAGTGCTCGAGGGGAGACTGAAGCTTTCTTT,CASARGETEAFF
TRBJ1-6,.,TRBV2,.,TGTGCCAGCAGAGGATGGGGAACTAATTCACCCCTCCACTTT,CASRGWGTNSPLHF
TRBJ2-7,TRBD2,TRBV9,.,TGTGCCAGCAGCGTCTCTAGCGGGGGGACCTACGAGCAGTACTTC,CASSVSSGGTYEQYF
TRBJ2-7,TRBD1,TRBV25-1,few,TGTGCCAGCAGTGAATGGGGGGACAGGGGCCACGAGCAGTACTTC,CASSEWGDRGHEQYF
TRBJ1-4,.,TRBV6-1,.,TGTGCCAGCAGTGAAAGGGACATTAGGGGTGAAAAACTGTTTTTT,CASSERDIRGEKLFF
TRBJ1-1,.,TRBV6-5,.,TGTGCCAGCACCCCCGAGGTGAACACTGAAGCTTTCTTT,CASTPEVNTEAFF
TRBJ2-4,TRBD2,TRBV18,.,TGTGCCAGCTCACCTACGACTAGCGACGCGTTATCTGCCAAAAACATTCAGTACTTC,CASSPTTSDALSAKNIQYF